Listed below are T cell receptor beta chains from one sample, sequenced in a study of identical twins. TCRdb recomputed calls from the 5' RACE reads with MiXCR, one row per CDR3 protein. This sample carries 690,000 or so distinct CDR3 sequences, roughly 8% of them seen once, and the ten largest clones take around 0.98%. Another study also made use of these data, one on yellow fever vaccine responses in identical twins.

The material sequenced was PBMCs. The receptors were sampled from a woman under 30 in good health. CDR3s include the opening cysteine and the closing phenylalanine or tryptophan. D genes are given only for firm matches. A row's size may be missing; if present it is once, few, many or a size class.

size	V	D	J	CDR3	DNA
few	TRBV24-1	NA	TRBJ2-7	CATSDSREQYF	TGTGCCACCAGTGATTCGCGCGAGCAGTACTTC
NA	TRBV7-2	NA	TRBJ2-5	CASSLGARHGMEETQYF	TGTGCCAGCAGCTTAGGCGCACGCCATGGTATGGAAGAGACCCAGTACTTC
few	TRBV6-1	TRBD2	TRBJ2-1	CASTLAGVGNEQFF	TGTGCCAGCACCTTAGCGGGAGTGGGCAATGAGCAGTTCTTC
few	TRBV20-1	NA	TRBJ2-7	CSASSPRGRKSYEQYF	TGCAGTGCCTCGTCTCCCAGGGGGAGGAAGTCCTACGAGCAGTACTTC
many	TRBV5-1	NA	TRBJ2-7	CASSSEWGGGYYEQYF	TGCGCCAGCAGCTCCGAATGGGGCGGGGGCTACTACGAGCAGTACTTC
few	TRBV5-1	TRBD1	TRBJ2-5	CASSWGTESQETQYF	TGCGCCAGCAGCTGGGGGACAGAATCCCAAGAGACCCAGTACTTC
few	TRBV5-6	NA	TRBJ2-5	CASSFRDGETQYF	TGTGCCAGCAGCTTCCGGGACGGAGAGACCCAGTACTTC
NA	TRBV4-3	NA	TRBJ2-3	CASSQGGASTDTQYF	TGCGCCAGCAGCCAAGGCGGGGCTAGCACAGATACGCAGTATTTT
few	TRBV7-2	NA	TRBJ2-1	CASSLSSDSYNEQFF	TGTGCCAGCAGCTTAAGCAGTGACTCCTACAATGAGCAGTTCTTC
few	TRBV6-5	NA	TRBJ2-7	CASSYQDGPYEQYF	TGTGCCAGCAGTTACCAGGACGGTCCCTACGAGCAGTACTTC
NA	TRBV7-9	NA	TRBJ2-4	CASSLFDGGGNIQYF	TGTGCCAGCAGCTTATTTGACGGCGGCGGGAACATTCAGTACTTC
many	TRBV3-1	NA	TRBJ2-5	CASSQSTGGQETQYF	TGTGCCAGCAGCCAATCCACAGGAGGGCAAGAGACCCAGTACTTC
few	TRBV11-2	TRBD2	TRBJ2-5	CASSPLGSGGVPGETQYF	TGTGCCAGCAGCCCACTAGGGAGCGGGGGTGTTCCGGGAGAGACCCAGTACTTC
many	TRBV24-1	TRBD1	TRBJ2-2	CATSDHRGTGELFF	TGTGCCACCAGTGACCACAGGGGAACCGGGGAGCTGTTTTTT
NA	TRBV5-1	TRBD2	TRBJ2-7	CASSPGLAGNEQYF	TGCGCCAGCAGCCCGGGACTAGCGGGGAACGAGCAGTACTTC
NA	TRBV12-3/TRBV12-4	NA	TRBJ1-6	CASSAQGYNSPLHF	TGTGCCAGCAGTGCACAGGGTTATAATTCACCCCTCCACTTT
NA	TRBV5-1	TRBD2	TRBJ2-5	CASSPVGTSGREQETQYF	TGCGCCAGCAGCCCGGTGGGCACTAGCGGGAGGGAGCAAGAGACCCAGTACTTC
few	TRBV6-1	TRBD1	TRBJ2-7	CASRTGTDFYEQYF	TGTGCCAGCAGGACCGGGACAGACTTTTACGAGCAGTACTTC
many	TRBV27	NA	TRBJ2-1	CASSLKGGYNEQFF	TGTGCCAGCAGTTTAAAGGGTGGATACAATGAGCAGTTCTTC
NA	TRBV6-5	NA	TRBJ2-1	CASSYSTQAGDGSNEQFF	TGTGCCAGCAGTTACTCGACTCAGGCTGGGGACGGAAGCAATGAGCAGTTCTTC
many	TRBV12-3/TRBV12-4	NA	TRBJ1-2	CASSSDSLPYGYTF	TGTGCCAGCAGTTCCGACAGCCTCCCCTATGGCTACACCTTC
few	TRBV27	NA	TRBJ1-1	CASSLTPGRGTEAFF	TGTGCCAGCAGTTTAACCCCAGGGAGAGGCACTGAAGCTTTCTTT
many	TRBV6-2/TRBV6-3	NA	TRBJ2-4	CATTPAAKNIQYF	TGTGCTACCACCCCGGCTGCAAAAAACATTCAGTACTTC
NA	TRBV11-2	TRBD2	TRBJ2-5	CASSTAGGPLETQYF	TGTGCCAGCAGCACAGCGGGAGGGCCCTTGGAGACCCAGTACTTC
many	TRBV29-1	NA	TRBJ2-2	CSVLDTLKTGELFF	TGCAGCGTTCTAGACACGCTAAAAACCGGGGAGCTGTTTTTT
many	TRBV21-1	NA	TRBJ2-7	CASSKVGNSSYEQYF	TGTGCCAGCAGCAAAGTTGGAAACAGCTCCTACGAGCAGTACTTC
few	TRBV12-3/TRBV12-4	NA	TRBJ2-7	CASRLPGLSEQYF	TGTGCCAGCAGGCTTCCCGGACTGTCCGAGCAGTACTTC
NA	TRBV7-2	TRBD2	TRBJ2-3	CASSSLWSGGPDTQYF	TGTGCCAGCAGCTCGTTATGGTCGGGGGGGCCAGATACGCAGTATTTT
few	TRBV20-1	NA	TRBJ2-6	CSARDLRGSGANVLTF	TGCAGTGCTAGAGATCTGAGAGGCTCTGGGGCCAACGTCCTGACTTTC
NA	TRBV20-1	TRBD1	TRBJ2-7	CSAREAPGQVYEQYF	TGCAGTGCTAGAGAGGCCCCGGGACAGGTCTACGAGCAGTACTTC
few	TRBV12-3/TRBV12-4	NA	TRBJ1-5	CASSLTGRGGNQPQHF	TGTGCCAGCAGTTTAACTGGCAGGGGAGGCAATCAGCCCCAGCATTTT
many	TRBV7-9	NA	TRBJ1-2	CASSLANRVRGPNYGYTF	TGTGCCAGCAGCTTAGCTAACCGAGTCAGGGGACCTAACTATGGCTACACCTTC
few	TRBV3-1	TRBD1	TRBJ1-6	CASSRTGASYNSPLHF	TGTGCCAGCAGTCGGACAGGGGCCTCCTATAATTCACCCCTCCACTTT
NA	TRBV12-3/TRBV12-4	NA	TRBJ2-1	CASSRTRGEQFF	TGTGCCAGCAGTCGTACTAGAGGTGAGCAGTTCTTC
few	TRBV7-9	TRBD1	TRBJ2-2	CASSLRRTGDTGELFF	TGTGCCAGCAGCTTACGAAGGACAGGGGACACCGGGGAGCTGTTTTTT
few	TRBV11-2	TRBD2	TRBJ2-7	CASSLDHSGEDYEQYF	TGTGCCAGCAGCTTAGATCATAGCGGGGAGGATTACGAGCAGTACTTC
many	TRBV7-2	NA	TRBJ1-1	CASSSWPNTEAFF	TGTGCCAGCAGCTCTTGGCCAAACACTGAAGCTTTCTTT
few	TRBV20-1	TRBD2	TRBJ2-7	CSARVSGMYEQYF	TGCAGTGCTAGGGTTAGCGGGATGTACGAGCAGTACTTC
many	TRBV7-2	NA	TRBJ1-1	CASTQTMNTEAFF	TGTGCCAGTACACAGACAATGAACACTGAAGCTTTCTTT
few	TRBV7-9	NA	TRBJ1-5	CASSLAQSNQPQHF	TGTGCCAGCAGCTTAGCCCAGAGCAATCAGCCCCAGCATTTT
many	TRBV29-1	TRBD2	TRBJ2-3	CSVDTSETPDTQYF	TGCAGCGTTGATACTAGCGAGACCCCAGATACGCAGTATTTT
NA	TRBV13	NA	TRBJ2-4	CASSFRVTPGAVKNIQYF	TGTGCCAGCAGCTTCAGAGTCACCCCTGGGGCAGTCAAAAACATTCAGTACTTC
NA	TRBV7-2	TRBD2	TRBJ2-3	CASSPLAGGYPDTQYF	TGTGCCAGCAGCCCACTAGCGGGGGGATACCCCGATACGCAGTATTTT